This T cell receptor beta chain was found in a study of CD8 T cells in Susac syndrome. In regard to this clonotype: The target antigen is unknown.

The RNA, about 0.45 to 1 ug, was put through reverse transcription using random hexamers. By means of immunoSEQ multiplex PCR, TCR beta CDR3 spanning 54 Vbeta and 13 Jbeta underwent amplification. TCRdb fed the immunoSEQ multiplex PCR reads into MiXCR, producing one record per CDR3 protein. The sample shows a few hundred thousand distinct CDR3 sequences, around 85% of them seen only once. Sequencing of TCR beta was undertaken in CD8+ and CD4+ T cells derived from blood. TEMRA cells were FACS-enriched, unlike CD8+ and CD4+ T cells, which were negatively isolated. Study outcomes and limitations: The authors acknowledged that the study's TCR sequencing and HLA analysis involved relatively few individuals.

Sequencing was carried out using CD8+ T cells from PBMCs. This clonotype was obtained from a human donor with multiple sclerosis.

CDR3 nucleotides: TGTGCCAGCAGCGCACAGACAGGGTGGTCCCATGAGCAGTTCTTC. It encodes CASSAQTGWSHEQFF. The J gene is TRBJ2-1, the V gene TRBV9, with 7 bases matching TRBD1. The CDR3 runs 15 residues. Germline-derived CDR1 and CDR2 are SGDLS and YYNGEE. The J segment lost 8 bases and the V segment lost 3 bases, leaving 11 bases of the junction unmatched.